The clone carrying this T cell receptor beta chain was recorded many times. These data belong to a study of response to subunit inactivated influenza vaccine. In germline, CDR1 is MNHNS, CDR2 SASEGT. V shed 7 bases and J 7 bases; nucleotides not matched to a gene: 9. The CDR3 totals 15 residues. Using its own MiXCR run on the RT-PCR reads, TCRdb lists one record per CDR3 protein. The sample yields more than 400,000 distinct CDR3 sequences, roughly 7.9% seen once. This specimen consisted of PBMCs from blood, obtained approximately 25 months after vaccination. This chain connects TRBV6-1 to TRBJ2-1; 11 positions agree with TRBD1. The sequence came from a man aged 50-75 years who received an inactivated influenza vaccine. CDR3 sequence: CASTVDRGLINEQFF. The CDR3 nucleotides read TGTGCCAGCACCGTGGACAGGGGGCTTATAAATGAGCAGTTCTTC.